Following are 17 T cell receptor beta chains from one sample sequenced in a study of control samples from healthy donors and cancer patients. The assay was immunoSEQ multiplex PCR, and TCRdb's table has in-frame clones only and misses some. The profile shows tens of thousands of clones, just under 90% of them singletons. Sequences were obtained from PBMCs. Source of these receptors: a woman aged 40 to 55 with lung cancer.

The chain links TRBV28 to TRBJ1-4; the D is unclear. V was clipped by 7 bases and J by 8 bases, with 23 bases between them. CDR1 and CDR2 (germline): MDHEN, SYDVKM. This CDR3 has 16 residues. CDR3 bases: TGTGCCAGCACCCCTCCTACGTTAGGCCGGCGAGAAAAACTGTTTTTT. The encoded protein is CASTPPTLGRREKLFF.

The V and J genes are TRBV19 and TRBJ1-1; no clear D. V was pared by 7 bases and J by 0 bases, with 18 bases between. Per germline, CDR1 LNHDA and CDR2 SQIVND (reference sequence). This CDR3 spans 16 amino acids. The CDR3 loop reads CASNRRVAPMNTEAFF. In DNA, the CDR3 is TGTGCCAGTAACCGGCGTGTAGCGCCGATGAACACTGAAGCTTTCTTT.

This rearrangement joins TRBV9 to TRBJ1-4; D gene ambiguous. This CDR3 contains 15 residues. V was pared by 0 bases and J by 5 bases, with 11 bases between. Germline CDR1 reads SGDLS; CDR2 reads YYNGEE. The CDR3 bases are TGTGCCAGCAGCGTAGATTCCGGGAGGAATGAAAAACTGTTTTTT. Its translation is CASSVDSGRNEKLFF.

V and J are TRBV4-1 and TRBJ2-1; D unclear. Germline CDR1 reads MGHRA; CDR2 reads YSYEKL. The V end lost 1 base, the J end lost 4 bases, and 5 bases lay between the germline ends. CDR3 length: 13 residues. The CDR3 DNA reads as TGCGCCAGCAGCCAAGTATTGTACAATGAGCAGTTCTTC. Residues: CASSQVLYNEQFF.

This clone showed up just once. This chain connects TRBV6-5 to TRBJ2-2; unclear D gene. Trimming removed 8 bases from V and 1 base from J, with 5 bases in between. Germline CDR1 reads MNHEY; CDR2 reads SVGAGI. The CDR3 is 12 amino acids. This CDR3 is CASYGNTGELFF. As DNA, the CDR3 is TGTGCCAGCTATGGGAACACCGGGGAGCTGTTTTTT.

The V and J genes are TRBV3-1 (or the pseudogene TRBV3-2) and TRBJ1-6, with D possibly TRBD1 on 6 matching bases. V lost 1 base and J 9 bases, leaving 22 bases between the germline ends. The length of the CDR3 is 18 residues. Germline CDR1 is LGHDT and CDR2 is YNNKEL (reference sequence). The CDR3, as DNA: TGTGCCAGCAGCCAAGGACTACAGGGCGCCACAGAAATTTCACCCCTCCACTTT. Translating gives CASSQGLQGATEISPLHF.

The V and J genes are TRBV6-5 and TRBJ2-7; perhaps TRBD1 as D (6 bases). The CDR3 sequence is 12 residues long. Trimming removed 7 bases from V and 3 bases from J, with 10 bases in between. In germline, CDR1 is MNHEY, CDR2 SVGAGI. Written as DNA, the CDR3 is TGTGCCAGCACAGGGGATCGCTACGAGCAGTACTTC. It yields the protein CASTGDRYEQYF.

The gene calls are TRBV10-3 and TRBJ2-1; 13 bases map to TRBD2. Germline V gives CDR1 ENHRY, CDR2 SYGVKD. The CDR3 contains 17 residues. V lost 3 bases and J lost 7; bases outside the gene matches: 9. The CDR3 region is CAISDPGLAGTLNEQFF. Here the CDR3 DNA reads TGTGCCATCAGTGATCCGGGACTAGCGGGGACCTTGAATGAGCAGTTCTTC.

The CDR3, as DNA: TGTGCCAGCAGTTATGACAGAAAAGATTTCTCCTACGAGCAGTACTTC. This translates into CASSYDRKDFSYEQYF. The V gene is TRBV6-2 or TRBV6-3, the J gene TRBJ2-7, with a weak D call TRBD1 (5 bases). V gave up 3 bases and J gave up 0 bases, with 15 bases separating them. The CDR3 totals 16 residues. CDR1 and CDR2 from the germline V gene are MNHEY and SVGEGT.

This clone was counted once. V is TRBV6-5 and J is TRBJ2-5; D ambiguous. Looked up from germline, CDR1 is MNHEY and CDR2 is SVGAGI. Trimming took 6 bases from V and 0 from J, leaving 8 bases between them. This CDR3 is built from 13 residues. CDR3 region: CASSAVYQETQYF. CDR3 in DNA: TGTGCCAGCAGCGCTGTATACCAAGAGACCCAGTACTTC.

The CDR3 reads CASSLKLFGNEQFF. Written as DNA, the CDR3 is TGTGCCAGCAGCTTAAAACTTTTCGGCAATGAGCAGTTCTTC. The chain links TRBV7-3 to TRBJ2-1; D gene unclear. The germline gives CDR1 SGHTA, CDR2 FQGTGA. The CDR3 extends over 14 amino acids. The ends were cut back, 1 base at V and 6 bases at J, with 10 bases in the middle. The full variable domain, completed using reference TRBV7-3 and TRBJ2-1, is GAGVSQTPSNKVTEKGKYVELRCDPISGHTALYWYRQSLGQGPEFLIYFQGTGAADDSGLPNDRFFAVRPEGSVSTLKIQRTERGDSAVYLCASSLKLFGNEQFFGPGTRLTVL.

The CDR3 loop is CASSLEQATGELFF. The CDR3 DNA sequence: TGTGCCAGCAGCTTAGAACAGGCGACCGGGGAGCTGTTTTTT. The chain is built from TRBV13 and TRBJ2-2, with a weak D call TRBD1 (5 bases). Trimming removed 1 base from V and 5 bases from J, with 8 bases in between. Germline values: CDR1 PRHDT, CDR2 FYEKMQ (reference sequence). This CDR3 has 14 amino acids.

V and J are TRBV21-1 and TRBJ2-3; the table's D gene call, TRBD2, was not cross checked with the DNA. TRBV21-1 has pseudogene status. There are 17 residues in the CDR3. Here the CDR3 DNA reads TGTGCCAGCAGCAGGGGAGGACGGGGGGGAGGAACAGATACGCAGTATTTT. It is translated as CASSRGGRGGGTDTQYF.

This CDR3 is CASSQAPPVTGELFF. The CDR3 region has the DNA TGCGCCAGCAGCCAAGCCCCTCCCGTCACCGGGGAGCTGTTTTTT. The gene calls are TRBV4-1 and TRBJ2-2, with unresolved D. Trimming left V 1 base short and J 4 bases short, with 10 bases between. The CDR3 has 15 amino acids. Germline-derived CDR1 and CDR2 are MGHRA and YSYEKL.

The V gene is TRBV6-5, the J gene TRBJ1-5; TRBD1 might be the D (5 bases). V lost 4 bases and J 3 bases, leaving 10 bases between the germline ends. The germline V gene encodes CDR1 MNHEY and CDR2 SVGAGI. This CDR3 has 14 residues. The CDR3, as DNA: TGTGCCAGCAGTTTTGGGGGTGCCAATCAGCCCCAGCATTTT. Residues: CASSFGGANQPQHF.

CDR3 DNA: TGTGCCACCAGTCAGGGGGATGAGCAGTTCTTC. This encodes CATSQGDEQFF. The rearrangement uses TRBV15 and TRBJ2-1; 7 bases agree with TRBD1. CDR3 length: 11 amino acids. With V trimmed by 6 bases and J by 8 bases, 1 base remained unmatched. CDR1 and CDR2 from the germline V gene are LNHNV and YYDKDF (reference sequence).

V gene TRBV5-1 combines with J gene TRBJ1-4; tentatively, D is TRBD1 (6 bases). The CDR3 loop spans 15 amino acids. CDR1 is SGHRS, CDR2 YFSETQ, per germline. The germline V and J ends were trimmed by 3 bases and 8 bases, with 17 bases remaining between them. This chain's CDR3 is CASSSDRTPEEKLFF. The DNA for the CDR3 is TGCGCCAGCAGCTCAGACAGGACCCCCGAGGAAAAACTGTTTTTT.